This TCR beta chain was obtained from a study of molecular identifiers for immune sequencing clone quantification. General study results and limits: Identical TCR molecules can share a barcode, and this sharing could underestimate highly expanded clone sizes.

Concerning this clonotype itself: As yet, its antigen is unknown.

One entry per CDR3 protein results from TCRdb running MiXCR on the PCR reads. The profile shows 600,000 to 650,000 distinct CDR3 sequences, about 20% of them singletons. Between the trimmed V and J ends, which lost 4 bases and 0 bases, there was a span of 14 bases. This CDR3 is 16 amino acids long. CDR1 and CDR2 from the germline V gene are SGHDT and YYEEEE. This clonotype was sampled from a human donor in good health. Some libraries in this study had Jurkat cell RNA spiked in. The material sequenced was naive CD8+ T cells from blood, with Jurkat cell RNA spiked in. As for subset: FACS-sorted CD8+CD4-CCR7+CD45RA+ naive T cells. The gene calls are TRBV5-6 and TRBJ1-5, with D perhaps TRBD1 (6 bases). CDR3 sequence reads: CASSQGGGASNQPQHF. CDR3 coding DNA: TGTGCCAGCAGCCAAGGGGGGGGGGCTAGCAATCAGCCCCAGCATTTT.